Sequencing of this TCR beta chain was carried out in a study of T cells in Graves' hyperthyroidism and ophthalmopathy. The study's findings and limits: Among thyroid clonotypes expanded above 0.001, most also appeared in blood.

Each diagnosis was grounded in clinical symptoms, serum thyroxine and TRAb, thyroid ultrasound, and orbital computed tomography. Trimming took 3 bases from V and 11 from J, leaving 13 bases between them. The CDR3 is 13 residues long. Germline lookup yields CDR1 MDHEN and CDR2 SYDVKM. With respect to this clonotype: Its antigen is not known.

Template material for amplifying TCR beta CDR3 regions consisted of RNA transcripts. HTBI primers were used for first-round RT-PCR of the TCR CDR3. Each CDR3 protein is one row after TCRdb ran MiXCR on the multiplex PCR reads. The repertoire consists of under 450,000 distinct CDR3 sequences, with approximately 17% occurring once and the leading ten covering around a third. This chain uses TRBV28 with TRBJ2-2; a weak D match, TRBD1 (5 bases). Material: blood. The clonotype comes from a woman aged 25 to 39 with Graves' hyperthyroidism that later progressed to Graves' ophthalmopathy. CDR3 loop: CASSLLVGAELFF. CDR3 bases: TGTGCCAGCAGTTTGTTGGTTGGGGCTGAGCTGTTTTTT.